This section outlines one TCR beta chain sequence together with its context. These data belong to a study of OX40 agonist ivuxolimab in advanced cancers. About the study: The study gave patients intravenous ivuxolimab at 0.01 to 10 mg/kg every 2 weeks. Dose-escalation patients were diagnosed with hepatocellular carcinoma, melanoma, renal cell cancer or head and neck cancer.

The CDR3 totals 12 residues. V was trimmed by 2 bases and J by 9 bases, leaving 8 bases between them. Germline CDR1 and CDR2: MDHEN and SYDVKM. The protocol was immunoSEQ multiplex PCR, while the TCRdb copy is restricted to in-frame clones and leaves out a portion. The sample shows roughly 56,000 clones, roughly 85% of them seen only once. This rearrangement joins TRBV28 to TRBJ1-3; D gene uncertain. This sequence was found in an adult with an advanced solid tumor such as melanoma, head and neck, liver or kidney cancer. The sample consisted of CD4+ or CD8+ T cells sorted from blood, taken in a trial of the OX40 agonist ivuxolimab. The CDR3 coding sequence is TGTGCCAGCAGTTTACACCCAGGCACCATATATTTT. It specifies CASSLHPGTIYF. Complete variable domain (other parts from reference TRBV28 and TRBJ1-3): DVKVTQSSRYLVKRTGEKVFLECVQDMDHENMFWYRQDPGLGLRLIYFSYDVKMKEKGDIPEGYSVSREKKERFSLILESASTNQTSMYLCASSLHPGTIYFGEGSWLTVV.